A selection of T cell receptor beta chains follows, all from one sample in a study of CD8 T cells in Susac syndrome. One entry per CDR3 protein results from TCRdb running MiXCR on the immunoSEQ multiplex PCR reads. The data show some 120,000 distinct CDR3 sequences, approximately 94% seen once. Sequenced input: CD4+ T cells from PBMCs. These receptor sequences come from a human donor with multiple sclerosis. Both conserved end residues are part of each CDR3.

CASSRDWTEAFF	TRBV5-4
CASSPFGDTQYF	TRBV3-1
CASRWTGTGELFF	TRBV6-2/TRBV6-3
CASSFGTENTEAFF	TRBV28
CSVGNPGGSYGYTF	TRBV29-1
CASSLRQGANEQYF	TRBV11-2
CASSPVGGGGTEAFF	TRBV5-6
CAWIRRASVYGYTF	TRBV30
CASSARSSGANVLTF	TRBV27
CASSPNRDSPLHF	TRBV18
CASSPFRTGEQYF	TRBV3-1
CASSVAGDRTEAFF	TRBV9
CASSVPSYEQYF	TRBV2
CAAVRANTEAFF	TRBV12-3/TRBV12-4
CALAGDAYEQYF	TRBV30
CASSLRLAGQETQYF	TRBV3-1